The entry that follows covers one T cell receptor (beta chain) sequence. These data belong to a study of technical replicates of blood from a handful of donors. The CDR3 length is 15 residues. Per germline, CDR1 MRHNA and CDR2 SNTAGT. With 2 bases clipped from V and 6 bases from J, the junction kept 5 bases outside the gene matches. Some clones are missing from TCRdb's copy, which holds only in-frame ones; the method was immunoSEQ multiplex PCR. This sample carries more than 65,000 clones, approximately 94% of them seen once, and the ten largest clones take around 0.25%. The source of this sequence is a human donor in good health. The chain employs TRBV6-4 and TRBJ2-2; 8 positions match TRBD1. Source material: T cells isolated from PBMCs. CDR3 region: CASSDGQGGAGELFF. For the CDR3, the DNA is TGTGCCAGCAGTGACGGACAGGGAGGAGCCGGGGAGCTGTTTTTT.